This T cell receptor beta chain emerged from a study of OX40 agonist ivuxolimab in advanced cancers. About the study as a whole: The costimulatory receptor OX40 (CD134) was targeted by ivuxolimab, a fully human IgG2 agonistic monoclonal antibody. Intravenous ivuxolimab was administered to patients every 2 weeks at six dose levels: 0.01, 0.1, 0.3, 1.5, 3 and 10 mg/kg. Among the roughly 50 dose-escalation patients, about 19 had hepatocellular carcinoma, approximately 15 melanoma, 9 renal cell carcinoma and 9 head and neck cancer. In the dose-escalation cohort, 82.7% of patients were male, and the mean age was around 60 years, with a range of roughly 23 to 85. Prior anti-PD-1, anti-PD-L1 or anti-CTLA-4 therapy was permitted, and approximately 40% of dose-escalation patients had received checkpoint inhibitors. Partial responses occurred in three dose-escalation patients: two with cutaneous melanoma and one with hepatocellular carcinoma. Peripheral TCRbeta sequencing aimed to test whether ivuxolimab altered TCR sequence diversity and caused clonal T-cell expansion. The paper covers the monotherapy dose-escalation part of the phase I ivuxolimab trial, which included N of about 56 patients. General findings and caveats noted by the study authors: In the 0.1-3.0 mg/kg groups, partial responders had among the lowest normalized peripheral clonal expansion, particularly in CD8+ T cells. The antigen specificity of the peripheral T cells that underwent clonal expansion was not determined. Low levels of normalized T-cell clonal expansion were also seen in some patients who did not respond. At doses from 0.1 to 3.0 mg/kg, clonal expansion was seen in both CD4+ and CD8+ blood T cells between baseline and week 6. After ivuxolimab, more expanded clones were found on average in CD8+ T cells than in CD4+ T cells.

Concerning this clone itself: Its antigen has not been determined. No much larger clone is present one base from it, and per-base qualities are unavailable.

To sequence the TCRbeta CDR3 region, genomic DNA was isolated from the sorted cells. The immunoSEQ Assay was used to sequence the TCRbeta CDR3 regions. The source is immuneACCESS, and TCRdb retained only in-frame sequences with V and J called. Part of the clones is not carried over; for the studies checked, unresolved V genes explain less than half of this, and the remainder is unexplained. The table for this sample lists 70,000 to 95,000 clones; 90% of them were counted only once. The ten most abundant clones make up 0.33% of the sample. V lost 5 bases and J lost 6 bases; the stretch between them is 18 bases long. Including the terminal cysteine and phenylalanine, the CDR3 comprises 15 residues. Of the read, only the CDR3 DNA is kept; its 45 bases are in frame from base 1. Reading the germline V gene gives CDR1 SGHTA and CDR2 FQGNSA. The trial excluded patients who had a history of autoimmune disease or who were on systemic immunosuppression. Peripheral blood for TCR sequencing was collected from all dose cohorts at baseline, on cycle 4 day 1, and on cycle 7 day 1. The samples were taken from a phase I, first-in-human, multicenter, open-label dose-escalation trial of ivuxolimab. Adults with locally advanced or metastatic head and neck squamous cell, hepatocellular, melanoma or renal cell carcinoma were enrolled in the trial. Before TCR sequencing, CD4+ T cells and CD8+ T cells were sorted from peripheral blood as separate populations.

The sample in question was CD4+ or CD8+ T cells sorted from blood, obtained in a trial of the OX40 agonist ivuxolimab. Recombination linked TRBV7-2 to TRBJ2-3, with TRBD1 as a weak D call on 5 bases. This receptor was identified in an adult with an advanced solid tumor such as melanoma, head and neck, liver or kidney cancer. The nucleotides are TGTGCCAGCAGCCCCCCCCCTGGGGCCGGGGATACGCAGTATTTT. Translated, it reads CASSPPPGAGDTQYF. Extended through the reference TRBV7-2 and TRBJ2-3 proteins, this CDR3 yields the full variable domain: GAGVSQSPSNKVTEKGKDVELRCDPISGHTALYWYRQSLGQGLEFLIYFQGNSAPDKSGLPSDRFSAERTGGSVSTLTIQRTQQEDSAVYLCASSPPPGAGDTQYFGPGTRLTVL.